This T cell receptor (beta chain) stems from a study of blood T cell repertoires in COVID-19. As for the study in general: From the United States, Italy and Spain came samples of acute and convalescent COVID-19. PBMCs, B-cell-depleted T cells, or T cells were the source of the cDNA or gDNA that made up the material.

V shed 5 bases, J shed 1 base, and the junction held 7 bases outside the gene matches. CDR3 size: 15 residues. Germline CDR1 is SGHTA and CDR2 is FQGNSA. Per the study methods: Reference gene primer amplification gave estimated nucleated cell counts. Some clones are missing from TCRdb's copy, which holds only in-frame ones; the method was immunoSEQ multiplex PCR. V and J calls and clone size follow that table, whereas D and trimming were derived from the DNA. The table lists some 220,000 clones, around four fifths of them singletons. The source is a woman aged 80 or over with active or convalescent COVID-19. Source material: peripheral blood. This chain uses TRBV7-2 with TRBJ2-5; 7 positions agree with TRBD2. CDR3: CASSLSGPRQETQYF. CDR3 nucleotide sequence: TGTGCCAGCAGCCTTAGCGGGCCTCGCCAAGAGACCCAGTACTTC.